This TCR beta chain originates from a study of blood T cell repertoires in COVID-19. CDR3 length: 18 residues. Germline V CDR1 and CDR2: SGHDT, YYEEEE. With 1 base clipped from V and 0 bases from J, the junction kept 7 bases outside the gene matches. The protocol was immunoSEQ multiplex PCR, while the TCRdb copy is restricted to in-frame clones and leaves out a portion. Among approximately 190,000 clones listed, roughly four fifths were seen once. The receptor was isolated from a young man with active or convalescent COVID-19. The source material was peripheral blood. The chain carries TRBV5-6 and TRBJ1-5, with TRBD1 identical over 10 bases. The CDR3 region has the DNA TGTGCCAGCAGCTTGAGGGACAGGGGACATTATAGCAATCAGCCCCAGCATTTT. It is translated as CASSLRDRGHYSNQPQHF.